The 9 T cell receptor beta chains below were found in one sample sequenced in a study of T cells in Graves' hyperthyroidism and ophthalmopathy (dated by TCRdb to the late 2010s). Library preparation employed multiplex PCR. TCRdb lists the instrument as Illumina HiSeq 2000. Amplification of TCR beta CDR3 regions was carried out from RNA transcripts. The TCR CDR3 was subjected to a first round of RT-PCR using the HTBI primer set and the Qiagen OneStep RT-PCR kit. TCRdb took the public reads, trimmed them with fastp at Q25, ran MiXCR for clone calling and kept in-frame beta chains. Merged by CDR3 protein, the rows form single entries marked with the most common genes and DNA. The sample records 350,000 to 400,000 distinct CDR3 sequences, 19% of which are singletons. Around 3.6% of the sample comes from the top ten. Source material: blood. The receptors originated from a woman aged 18-29 years with Graves' hyperthyroidism.

This clonotype was recorded at least ten times. The rearrangement joins TRBV20-1 to TRBJ1-2, with D tentatively TRBD1 (6 bases). CDR3 length equals 14 residues. Germline V gene lookup returns CDR1 DFQATT and CDR2 SNEGSKA (reference sequence). V shed 1 base and J shed 6 bases, with 15 bases lying between them. The CDR3 DNA reads as TGCAGTGCTAGAGTCAGGTCTGGGGGCGATGGCTACACCTTC. This translates into CSARVRSGGDGYTF.

This clonotype occurred many times. The chain links TRBV28 to TRBJ1-1; D unclear. Germline lookup yields CDR1 MDHEN and CDR2 SYDVKM. The CDR3 covers 13 residues. V lost 6 bases and J lost 6, with 14 bases in between. CDR3 loop: CASRAEIGAEAFF. The CDR3, as DNA: TGTGCCAGCAGAGCCGAGATTGGGGCTGAAGCTTTCTTT.

This clonotype was detected many times. The chain carries TRBV6-5 and TRBJ2-6; D could derive from TRBD1 or TRBD2 (5 bases each). V was clipped by 6 bases and J by 4 bases, with 13 bases between them. The CDR3 sequence is 15 residues long. Germline lookup yields CDR1 MNHEY and CDR2 SVGAGI. The CDR3 DNA is TGTGCCAGCAGCTCCCTCGGGGCAGGGGCCAACGTCCTGACTTTC. Protein product: CASSSLGAGANVLTF.

This clonotype was seen many times. The chain recombines TRBV6-1 with TRBJ2-7; TRBD1 matches 12 bases. Germline V gene sequence: CDR1 MNHNS, CDR2 SASEGT. V dropped 4 bases and J dropped 3; count of bases not matched to a gene: 4. The CDR3 consists of 15 residues. DNA of the CDR3: TGTGCCAGCAGTGGGGGGACAGGGGGCTACTACGAGCAGTACTTC. This gives the protein CASSGGTGGYYEQYF.

This clonotype was detected ten times or more. CDR3: CSARSRFTF. The CDR3 DNA follows: TGCAGTGCTAGATCCCGTTTCACCTTC. The chain is built from TRBV20-1 and TRBJ1-2, with D hard to call. This CDR3 spans 9 amino acids. Germline-derived CDR1 and CDR2 are DFQATT and SNEGSKA (reference sequence). The V end lost 2 bases, the J end lost 13 bases, and 8 bases lay between the germline ends.

Ten or more counts support this clonotype. The chain carries TRBV10-3 and TRBJ2-5; 7 bases agree with TRBD1. The CDR3 is 13 amino acids. Germline V gene data show CDR1 as ENHRY and CDR2 as SYGVKD. V trimming: 4 bases; J trimming: 8 bases; junction bases outside the gene matches: 7. The CDR3 region has the DNA TGTGCCATCAGTGGGGAGACAGGGAGAACCCAGTACTTC. Translating it yields CAISGETGRTQYF.

There are many counts of this clonotype. This chain uses TRBV29-1 with TRBJ1-2, with 9 bases lining up with TRBD1. V trimming: 7 bases; J trimming: 2 bases; junction bases outside the gene matches: 5. Germline-derived CDR1 and CDR2 are SQVTM and ANQGSEA. CDR3 size: 13 residues. CDR3 sequence reads: CSAIDRGNYGYTF. The CDR3 nucleotides are TGCAGCGCCATCGACAGGGGGAACTATGGCTACACCTTC.

The V gene is TRBV6-2 or TRBV6-3, the J gene TRBJ1-2; the D is unclear. The CDR3 totals 16 residues. CDR1 is MNHEY and CDR2 is SVGEGT in the germline V gene. V gave up 0 bases and J gave up 0 bases, with 11 bases separating them. CDR3 loop: CASSYSGGLPNYGYTF. DNA for the CDR3: TGTGCCAGCAGTTACTCAGGCGGACTCCCTAACTATGGCTACACCTTC.

The chain couples TRBV18 to TRBJ2-7; D is tentatively TRBD1 or TRBD2 (5 bases each). The ends were cut back, 3 bases at V and 6 bases at J, with 15 bases in the middle. This CDR3 has 14 residues. Germline V gives CDR1 KGHSH, CDR2 LQKENI. CDR3 DNA: TGTGCCAGCTCACCCGGGACGGGCGAGCTCGAGCAGTACTTC. It is translated as CASSPGTGELEQYF.